Sequencing of this T cell receptor (beta chain) was carried out in a study of CD8 T cells in ankylosing spondylitis. A quantitative 5'-RACE method, one with molecular barcodes, was used to make TCR beta libraries. TCRdb fed the 5' RACE reads into MiXCR, producing one record per CDR3 protein. The sample has 30,000 or so distinct CDR3 sequences, 5% to 5.5% seen once. This clonotype was counted many times. Its antigen is not identified. The CDR3 runs 15 residues. The germline V gene has CDR1 SGDLS and CDR2 YYNGEE. Trimming took 0 bases from V and 1 from J, leaving 10 bases between them. Study-level points and caveats: Peripheral blood samples showed relatively rare disease-linked clones, and these clones were CD8+. Disease-linked clones reportedly showed significant enrichment in matched ankylosing spondylitis synovial fluid. The study identified a TCR beta motif of roughly eight highly homologous variants that appeared characteristic of ankylosing spondylitis blood.

This receptor was obtained from a female donor with ankylosing spondylitis or in good health (not recorded which). Sequencing was performed on blood, either unsorted or a sorted T cell fraction (not recorded which). J is TRBJ2-5 and V is TRBV9, with TRBD2 as a possible D gene (6 bases). The CDR3 region is CASSVGGGLQETQYF. The CDR3 coding sequence is TGTGCCAGCAGCGTAGGGGGAGGCCTCCAAGAGACCCAGTACTTC. Combining the CDR3 with reference TRBV9 and TRBJ2-5 gives the whole variable domain DSGVTQTPKHLITATGQRVTLRCSPRSGDLSVYWYQQSLDQGLQFLIQYYNGEERAKGNILERFSAQQFPDLHSELNLSSLELGDSALYFCASSVGGGLQETQYFGPGTRLLVL.